A single sample gave rise to the 9 T cell receptor beta chains below, sequenced in a study of metastatic and nonmetastatic thyroid tumors. TCRdb redid the clone calls on the PCR reads using MiXCR. The sample shows 20,000 to 25,000 clones, roughly a quarter of them seen only once. Thyroid surgery was performed in patients who had received no treatment beforehand. The specimen sequenced was tumor tissue. These receptors all stem from a female donor with papillary thyroid cancer or a benign thyroid nodule (not recorded which). Some clones in this sample may be carry-over from other donors' samples.

This clone was observed once. The junction does not match germline at one end; this may be a read error. The J gene is TRBJ2-7, the V gene TRBV9; 7 bases are shared with TRBD2. CDR1 and CDR2 from the germline V gene are SGDLS and YYNGEE. The CDR3 runs 13 residues. CDR3 nucleotide sequence: TGTACCAGCAGCGGGGTCAGCTCCTACGAGCAGTACTTC. Its protein product is CTSSGVSSYEQYF. Drawing the rest from reference TRBV9 and TRBJ2-7, the complete variable domain is DSGVTQTPKHLITATGQRVTLRCSPRSGDLSVYWYQQSLDQGLQFLIQYYNGEERAKGNILERFSAQQFPDLHSELNLSSLELGDSALYFCTSSGVSSYEQYFGPGTRLTVT.

This clone was counted only a few times. A read error may be the cause here, since a much bigger clone is one base away. The same CDR3 arises from other DNA sequences in this sample as well. CDR3 DNA: TGTGCCAGCAGCAAGCCTCCCGGTACAGACAACACCGGGGAGCTGTTTTTT. It encodes CASSKPPGTDNTGELFF. The chain recombines TRBV9 with TRBJ2-2, with D uncertain. The CDR3 runs 17 residues. Between the trimmed V and J ends, which lost 4 bases and 2 bases, there was a span of 18 bases. Germline values: CDR1 SGDLS, CDR2 YYNGEE.

V is TRBV29-1 and J is TRBJ1-4; D perhaps matches TRBD1 (5 bases). The CDR3 length is 15 residues. Germline V lookup: CDR1 SQVTM, CDR2 ANQGSEA. The germline V and J ends were trimmed by 8 bases and 7 bases, with 23 bases remaining between them. CDR3 DNA: TGCAGCCGGGTGGGACTCACGGTGTGTTGTGAAAAACTGTTTTTT. Translating it yields CSRVGLTVCCEKLFF.

The gene calls are TRBV2 and TRBJ2-3; TRBD1 matches 8 bases. Per germline, CDR1 SNHLY and CDR2 FYNNEI. CDR3 length equals 18 residues. Trimming at V came to 0 bases and at J to 0 bases, leaving 8 bases not matched to a gene. The CDR3 DNA follows: TGTGCCAGCAGTGAAGCTACTGAGGACAGGGCAAGCACAGATACGCAGTATTTT. Translation gives CASSEATEDRASTDTQYF.

This clone appeared a few times. This chain connects TRBV6-6 to TRBJ1-1; perhaps TRBD1 as D (6 bases). V lost 1 base and J lost 9, with 18 bases in between. The CDR3 is made up of 15 amino acids. The germline V gene encodes CDR1 MNHNY and CDR2 SVGAGI (reference sequence). The CDR3 region has the DNA TGTGCCAGCAGTTACTTGGGGGCCGGAGATGTACAAGCTTTCTTT. As protein: CASSYLGAGDVQAFF.

The gene calls are TRBV20-1 and TRBJ2-5; D assignment may be TRBD1 or TRBD2 (6 bases each). Germline lookup yields CDR1 DFQATT and CDR2 SNEGSKA (reference sequence). This CDR3 has 17 residues. V was cut by 5 bases and J by 5 bases, with 27 bases left in between. The CDR3, as DNA: TGCAGTGCTCCCCGTTGGCCGCGGGACATGGCAGGGGAGACCCAGTACTTC. Encoded protein: CSAPRWPRDMAGETQYF.

This clone has ten or more counts. The chain links TRBV6-1 to TRBJ2-2; the D is unclear. The germline V and J ends were trimmed by 3 bases and 5 bases, with 10 bases remaining between them. The CDR3 spans 14 residues. The germline V gene has CDR1 MNHNS and CDR2 SASEGT. Here the CDR3 DNA reads TGTGCCAGCAGTGAGTCACCTTGGACCGGGGAGCTGTTTTTT. Its translation is CASSESPWTGELFF.

This clone appeared many times. The chain has TRBV5-1 and TRBJ2-3; 7 bases match TRBD1. Germline V lookup: CDR1 SGHRS, CDR2 YFSETQ. The CDR3 consists of 15 residues. The V and J ends lost 4 bases and 4 bases, in that order; junction bases with no gene match: 9. This CDR3 is CASSPIQGLSDTQYF. The CDR3 DNA is TGCGCCAGCAGCCCGATACAGGGGTTATCAGATACGCAGTATTTT. The full variable domain, completed using reference TRBV5-1 and TRBJ2-3, is KAGVTQTPRYLIKTRGQQVTLSCSPISGHRSVSWYQQTPGQGLQFLFEYFSETQRNKGNFPGRFSGRQFSNSRSEMNVSTLELGDSALYLCASSPIQGLSDTQYFGPGTRLTVL.

This chain's CDR3 is CASSHETGGEQYF. The CDR3 DNA reads as TGTGCCAGCAGCCACGAGACAGGGGGCGAGCAGTACTTC. The V call is TRBV4-2, the J call TRBJ2-7; 9 positions agree with TRBD1. The CDR3 runs 13 residues. The J segment lost 6 bases and the V segment lost 3 bases, leaving 3 bases of the junction unmatched. Germline-derived CDR1 and CDR2 are LGHNA and YNFKEQ.